The rows below give T cell receptor beta chains drawn from one sample of a study of blood T cell repertoires in COVID-19. The method was immunoSEQ multiplex PCR; TCRdb's version includes in-frame clones alone and lacks a portion of them. The sample has 250,000 to 300,000 clones, 70% to 90% seen once. Material: peripheral blood. Receptors were obtained from a woman between 35 and 50 years old who had recovered from COVID-19. Each CDR3 is given with its conserved first and last residue. D genes are given only for firm matches. Size is omitted from some rows. Given values are once, few, many or a class for expanded clones.

len,d_gene,abundance,v_gene,j_gene,CDR3aa,CDR3nt
14,.,.,TRBV7-2,TRBJ1-2,CASSSLATGYGYTF,TGTGCCAGCAGCTCCTTGGCAACAGGGTATGGCTACACCTTC
13,.,.,TRBV18,TRBJ2-7,CASSSGPGYEQYF,TGTGCCAGCTCGTCAGGGCCAGGGTACGAGCAGTACTTC
15,.,.,TRBV24-1,TRBJ2-1,CATSDARGDDNEQFF,TGTGCCACCAGTGATGCCCGCGGGGACGACAATGAGCAGTTCTTC
17,.,.,TRBV24-1,TRBJ1-2,CATSDSGGRADNYGYTF,TGTGCCACCAGTGATTCGGGAGGGAGGGCTGATAACTATGGCTACACCTTC
12,.,.,TRBV5-1,TRBJ2-7,CASSHAAGEQYF,TGCGCCAGCAGCCATGCTGCGGGCGAGCAGTACTTC
16,.,.,TRBV5-1,TRBJ1-2,CASSPAGGALVYGYTF,TGCGCCAGCAGCCCCGCCGGGGGGGCATTGGTCTATGGCTACACCTTC
16,TRBD1,.,TRBV4-2,TRBJ2-7,CASSPVGDRGAYEQYF,TGTGCCAGCAGCCCAGTTGGGGACAGGGGGGCCTACGAGCAGTACTTC
14,.,.,TRBV5-1,TRBJ1-5,CASSVAVGGQPQHF,TGCGCCAGCAGCGTTGCAGTCGGGGGTCAGCCCCAGCATTTT
15,.,.,TRBV5-1,TRBJ2-7,CASSPSPGSSYEQYF,TGCGCCAGCAGCCCAAGCCCCGGGAGCTCCTACGAGCAGTACTTC
15,TRBD1,.,TRBV19,TRBJ1-6,CASSTGQGTNSPLHF,TGTGCCAGTAGTACCGGACAGGGTACTAATTCACCCCTCCACTTT
16,.,.,TRBV15,TRBJ2-3,CATSRDGREVADTQYF,TGTGCCACCAGCAGAGATGGCAGGGAAGTTGCAGATACGCAGTATTTT
12,.,.,TRBV7-2,TRBJ2-7,CASSLRFHEQYF,TGTGCCAGCAGCCTCCGTTTCCACGAGCAGTACTTC
13,TRBD1,few,TRBV19,TRBJ2-7,CASSPHRGIEQYF,TGTGCCAGTAGTCCACACAGGGGTATCGAGCAGTACTTC
15,.,.,TRBV7-3,TRBJ2-5,CASSSSSGRGETQYF,TGTGCCAGCAGCTCCTCTAGCGGAAGGGGGGAGACCCAGTACTTC